These T cell receptor beta chains were read from a single sample in a study of T cell responses to AZD1222 COVID-19 vaccine. Using immunoSEQ multiplex PCR, the repertoire was profiled, and TCRdb retains in-frame clones only, with some absent. The repertoire includes roughly 150,000 clones, 91% of them detected once, and roughly 3.8% sits in the top ten. Sequencing used peripheral blood, obtained 28 days after the second AZD1222 dose. These receptors all come from an adult who received the AZD1222 COVID-19 vaccine. Both conserved end residues are part of each CDR3. D genes are given only for firm matches. Only some rows state a clone size, as once, few, many or a class for expanded clones.

v_gene	d_gene	j_gene	abundance	CDR3aa	CDR3nt
TRBV2	.	TRBJ1-5	.	CASNEQGTGNQPQHF	TGTGCCAGCAACGAACAGGGCACTGGCAATCAGCCCCAGCATTTT
TRBV7-9	TRBD2	TRBJ2-3	.	CASSLGAASGFTDTQYF	TGTGCCAGCAGCTTAGGTGCGGCTAGCGGGTTCACAGATACGCAGTATTTT
TRBV28	.	TRBJ2-5	.	CASSPGQRQTQYF	TGTGCCAGCAGTCCCGGACAGCGGCAGACCCAGTACTTC
TRBV5-1	TRBD1	TRBJ1-6	.	CASSSTGGSGSPLHF	TGCGCCAGCAGCTCGACAGGGGGCAGTGGTTCACCCCTCCACTTT
TRBV6-2/TRBV6-3	TRBD2	TRBJ2-5	.	CASSYRPGGRAEETQYF	TGTGCCAGCAGTTACAGGCCTGGTGGGAGGGCGGAAGAGACCCAGTACTTC
TRBV18	.	TRBJ1-4	.	CASSAEQATNEKLFF	TGTGCCAGCTCAGCCGAGCAGGCAACTAATGAAAAACTGTTTTTT
TRBV6-1	.	TRBJ1-2	.	CASSEGGDRGYTF	TGTGCCAGCAGTGAAGGGGGGGACCGCGGCTACACCTTC
TRBV27	.	TRBJ2-5	.	CASRKTAQETQYF	TGTGCCAGCAGAAAGACAGCCCAAGAGACCCAGTACTTC
TRBV29-1	.	TRBJ2-7	.	CSVEASGYEQYF	TGCAGCGTTGAAGCTTCGGGTTACGAGCAGTACTTC
TRBV7-8	TRBD1	TRBJ1-5	.	CASSDDRVQPQHF	TGTGCCAGCAGCGACGACAGGGTCCAGCCCCAGCATTTT
TRBV27	.	TRBJ1-1	.	CASSQGPSINTEAFF	TGTGCCAGCAGTCAGGGACCTTCAATAAACACTGAAGCTTTCTTT
TRBV9	.	TRBJ2-1	once	CASSVEGRAWYNEQFF	TGTGCCAGCAGCGTAGAGGGCAGGGCATGGTACAATGAGCAGTTCTTC
TRBV19	TRBD1	TRBJ1-1	.	CASTLGRGLRTEAFF	TGTGCCAGTACCTTGGGGAGGGGGCTACGGACTGAAGCTTTCTTT
TRBV10-3	TRBD1	TRBJ2-7	.	CAISERTGAGEQYF	TGTGCCATCAGTGAGAGGACAGGGGCTGGGGAGCAGTACTTC
TRBV5-1	.	TRBJ1-5	.	CASSLAGDKQPQHF	TGCGCCAGCAGCTTGGCAGGGGATAAACAGCCCCAGCATTTT
TRBV20-1	.	TRBJ1-3	.	CSASKGSGNTIYF	TGCAGTGCTAGTAAGGGCTCTGGAAACACCATATATTTT
TRBV6-5	TRBD1	TRBJ2-6	few	CASSNRGSGANVLTF	TGTGCCAGCAGTAACAGGGGTTCTGGGGCCAACGTCCTGACTTTC
TRBV5-4	.	TRBJ1-1	.	CASSLTGLYTEAFF	TGTGCCAGCAGCTTGACGGGGCTGTACACTGAAGCTTTCTTT
TRBV18	.	TRBJ1-1	.	CASSPGTRTEAFF	TGTGCCAGCTCACCAGGAACTCGTACTGAAGCTTTCTTT
TRBV4-3	.	TRBJ1-1	.	CASSQDGPPLRTTEAFF	TGCGCCAGCAGCCAAGATGGGCCCCCCCTGAGGACCACTGAAGCTTTCTTT
TRBV2	.	TRBJ1-1	.	CASSEDLNTEAFF	TGTGCCAGCAGTGAGGACCTGAACACTGAAGCTTTCTTT
TRBV19	.	TRBJ1-1	.	CASSRGAGQMNTEAFF	TGTGCCAGTAGCCGGGGGGCAGGACAGATGAACACTGAAGCTTTCTTT
TRBV2	.	TRBJ2-3	.	CASSLGDTQYF	TGTGCCAGCAGCTTGGGAGATACGCAGTATTTT
TRBV14	.	TRBJ2-2	.	CASSHRGTAANTGELFF	TGTGCCAGCAGCCATCGGGGGACAGCCGCGAACACCGGGGAGCTGTTTTTT
TRBV7-2	TRBD1	TRBJ2-5	many	CASRSVGGAGETQYF	TGTGCCAGCAGGTCCGTAGGGGGCGCGGGTGAGACCCAGTACTTC
TRBV18	TRBD2	TRBJ2-2	.	CASSTGTSGSGTGELFF	TGTGCCAGCTCAACAGGGACTAGCGGGAGTGGAACCGGGGAGCTGTTTTTT
TRBV7-3	TRBD2	TRBJ2-1	.	CASSSRRTSGPYNEQFF	TGTGCCAGCAGCTCGAGGAGGACTAGCGGCCCCTACAATGAGCAGTTCTTC
TRBV5-1	TRBD2	TRBJ2-1	.	CASSVTSGSYNEQFF	TGCGCCAGCAGCGTGACTAGCGGCTCCTACAATGAGCAGTTCTTC
TRBV7-2	.	TRBJ2-7	.	CASSLAPSGGPEQYF	TGTGCCAGCAGCTTAGCCCCTTCTGGGGGGCCCGAGCAGTACTTC
TRBV18	.	TRBJ1-5	.	CASSQQGPNQPQHF	TGTGCCAGCTCACAGCAGGGGCCTAATCAGCCCCAGCATTTT
TRBV5-6	TRBD2	TRBJ2-1	.	CASSPMRLADPGSYNEQFF	TGTGCCAGCAGCCCGATGCGGCTAGCGGACCCGGGCTCCTACAATGAGCAGTTCTTC
TRBV7-2	.	TRBJ2-3	.	CASSLVYGSDTQYF	TGTGCCAGCAGCTTAGTATATGGTTCAGATACGCAGTATTTT
TRBV19	.	TRBJ2-7	few	CASSTSGVFYEQYF	TGTGCCAGTAGTACTTCCGGGGTATTCTACGAGCAGTACTTC
TRBV30	TRBD1	TRBJ1-2	.	CAWSPDRAGNYGYTF	TGTGCCTGGAGCCCTGACAGGGCAGGTAACTATGGCTACACCTTC
TRBV21-1	.	TRBJ1-5	.	CAIMGIDRESHQPQHF	TGTGCCATCATGGGAATCGACAGGGAGTCCCATCAGCCCCAGCATTTT
TRBV12-3/TRBV12-4	TRBD1	TRBJ1-2	.	CASSPYRGHGYTF	TGTGCCAGCAGTCCGTACAGGGGGCATGGCTACACCTTC
TRBV5-1	.	TRBJ1-1	.	CASTITGTSSTEAFF	TGCGCCAGCACTATTACAGGAACTTCGAGCACTGAAGCTTTCTTT